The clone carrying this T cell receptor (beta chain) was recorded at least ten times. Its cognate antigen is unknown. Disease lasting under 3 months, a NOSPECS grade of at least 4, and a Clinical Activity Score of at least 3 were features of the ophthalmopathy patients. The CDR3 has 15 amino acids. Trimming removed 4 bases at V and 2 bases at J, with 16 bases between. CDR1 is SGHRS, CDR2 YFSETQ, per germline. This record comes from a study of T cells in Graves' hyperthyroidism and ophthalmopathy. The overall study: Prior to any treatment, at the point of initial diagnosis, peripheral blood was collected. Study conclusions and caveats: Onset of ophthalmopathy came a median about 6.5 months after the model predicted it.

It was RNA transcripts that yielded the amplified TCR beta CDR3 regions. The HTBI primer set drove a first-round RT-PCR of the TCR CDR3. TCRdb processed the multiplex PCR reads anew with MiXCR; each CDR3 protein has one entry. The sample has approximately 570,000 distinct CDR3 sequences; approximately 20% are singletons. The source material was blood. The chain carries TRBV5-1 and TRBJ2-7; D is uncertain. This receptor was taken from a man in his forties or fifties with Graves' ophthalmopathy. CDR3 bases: TGCGCCAGCAGCCCCGGCTCTACTACCCCCTACGAGCAGTACTTC. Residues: CASSPGSTTPYEQYF.